These 21 T cell receptor beta chains originate from one sample sequenced in a study of cytomegalovirus exposure and HLA in healthy donors. A multiplex PCR was run with 60 Vbeta primers and 13 Jbeta primers. Assay: immunoSEQ multiplex PCR; the TCRdb copy retains only in-frame clones and omits some. This table has about 100,000 clones, about four fifths appearing once. Sequencing was done on a sample of PBMCs. All receptors derive from a woman between 70 and 85 years old in good health and CMV-seropositive.

This clone was observed a handful of times. The junction differs from germline at one of its ends, possibly a read error. Other DNA sequences in the same sample also yield this CDR3. This chain links TRBV10-3 with TRBJ1-4; perhaps TRBD1 as D (6 bases). Germline-derived CDR1 and CDR2 are ENHRY and SYGVKD. The CDR3 loop spans 13 amino acids. Here the CDR3 DNA reads TGCGCCAGCACGGGACACCTTAATGAAAAACTGTTTTTT. Translating gives CASTGHLNEKLFF.

This chain connects TRBV18 to TRBJ1-4; 10 bases fit TRBD1. The V segment lost 1 base and the J segment 0 bases; nucleotides outside the gene matches: 2. The length of the CDR3 is 17 residues. Germline V gene sequence: CDR1 KGHSH, CDR2 LQKENI. The CDR3 DNA follows: TGTGCCAGCTCACCACTAGGACAGGGGGCAACTAATGAAAAACTGTTTTTT. Protein product: CASSPLGQGATNEKLFF.

The chain is built from TRBV5-4 and TRBJ1-2; no clear D. This CDR3 has 13 residues. V was shortened by 0 bases and J by 8 bases, with 11 bases between the two germline ends. Germline CDR1 reads SGHNT; CDR2 reads YYREEE (reference sequence). The CDR3 spells CASSLAPGEGYTF. CDR3 nucleotides: TGTGCCAGCAGCTTGGCGCCCGGAGAGGGCTACACCTTC.

The rearrangement joins TRBV6-1 to TRBJ1-1; D not resolved. CDR1 and CDR2 from the germline V gene are MNHNS and SASEGT. This CDR3 is 14 amino acids long. The V gene lost 6 bases and the J gene lost 5 bases, with 16 bases spanning the gap. The CDR3 DNA reads as TGTGCCAGCAGGAAGGTGTCAGGAGGGACTGAAGCTTTCTTT. Amino acids: CASRKVSGGTEAFF.

The chain uses TRBV27 and TRBJ2-6; D unclear. Germline values: CDR1 MNHEY, CDR2 SMNVEV (reference sequence). CDR3 length equals 13 residues. V dropped 3 bases and J dropped 4 bases, with 4 bases sitting between them. Here the CDR3 DNA reads TGTGCCAGCAGTTTTCAGGGGGCCAACGTCCTGACTTTC. Translation gives CASSFQGANVLTF. The whole variable domain, remainder taken from reference TRBV27 and TRBJ2-6, is EAQVTQNPRYLITVTGKKLTVTCSQNMNHEYMSWYRQDPGLGLRQIYYSMNVEVTDKGDVPEGYKVSRKEKRNFPLILESPSPNQTSLYFCASSFQGANVLTFGAGSRLTVL.

In this sample, this clone turned up once. The chain joins TRBV10-3 to TRBJ2-2, with a tentative D call TRBD1 (5 bases). The CDR3 loop spans 15 amino acids. V lost 2 bases, J lost 1 base, and 8 bases lay in between. CDR1 is ENHRY and CDR2 is SYGVKD in the germline V gene. CDR3 DNA sequence: TGTGCCATCAGTGAGGGCCAGGGGAACACCGGGGAGCTGTTTTTT. This codes for CAISEGQGNTGELFF.

The chain couples TRBV28 to TRBJ2-7; TRBD1 agrees at 12 bases. This CDR3 contains 15 residues. Germline V gene data show CDR1 as MDHEN and CDR2 as SYDVKM. The V and J ends lost 4 bases and 4 bases, in that order; junction bases with no gene match: 5. The CDR3 sequence: CASSSPGQGAYEQYF. Written as DNA, the CDR3 is TGTGCCAGCAGTTCGCCGGGACAGGGGGCATACGAGCAGTACTTC.

The V gene is TRBV9, the J gene TRBJ2-3; 8 nucleotides align to TRBD1. V lost 0 bases and J lost 0; bases outside the gene matches: 15. The germline gives CDR1 SGDLS, CDR2 YYNGEE. This CDR3 region has 20 residues. The CDR3: CASSVGGGTGPSTSTDTQYF. The CDR3 nucleotides read TGTGCCAGCAGCGTAGGAGGCGGGACAGGACCGAGTACTAGCACAGATACGCAGTATTTT.

The table lists this clone with a few counts. The chain is built from TRBV7-9 and TRBJ2-2, with D maybe TRBD1 (5 bases). V lost 0 bases, J lost 0 bases, and 14 bases lay in between. The V gene's germline CDR1 is SEHNR and CDR2 FQNEAQ (reference sequence). The CDR3 has 18 residues. The CDR3 loop reads CASSLAPTEPSNTGELFF. CDR3 nucleotide sequence: TGTGCCAGCAGCTTAGCACCGACAGAGCCGTCGAACACCGGGGAGCTGTTTTTT.

J is TRBJ2-1 and V is TRBV28, with 12 positions matching TRBD2. With V trimmed by 7 bases and J by 4 bases, 11 bases remained unmatched. This CDR3 spans 17 amino acids. Germline loops: CDR1 MDHEN, CDR2 SYDVKM. CDR3 region: CASNPTSGSLRYNEQFF. The CDR3 DNA reads TGTGCCAGCAACCCGACTAGCGGGAGTCTTAGGTACAATGAGCAGTTCTTC.

This clone showed up just a few times. The chain links TRBV28 to TRBJ1-2, with D tentatively TRBD1 (6 bases). The CDR3 totals 15 residues. Trimming took 6 bases from V and 5 from J, leaving 19 bases between them. The germline gives CDR1 MDHEN, CDR2 SYDVKM. CDR3 loop: CASRKSSGTKYGYTF. The CDR3 DNA sequence: TGTGCCAGCAGAAAGTCCTCCGGGACAAAATATGGCTACACCTTC.

The gene calls are TRBV4-1 and TRBJ1-2, with 7 bases identical to TRBD1. Germline assignment: CDR1 MGHRA and CDR2 YSYEKL. J gave up 0 bases and V 0 bases, and 10 bases lay outside the gene matches. The CDR3 loop spans 18 amino acids. For the CDR3, the DNA is TGCGCCAGCAGCCAAGATCAGAGACAGGGTTTAGCTAACTATGGCTACACCTTC. Amino acids: CASSQDQRQGLANYGYTF.

The sample holds a few counts of this clone. The V call is TRBV19, the J call TRBJ2-7; D is possibly TRBD2 (5 bases). Trimming shortened V by 6 bases and J by 5 bases, and 23 bases separated the two germline ends. The CDR3 consists of 16 residues. CDR1 and CDR2 from the germline V gene are LNHDA and SQIVND (reference sequence). CDR3 bases: TGTGCCAGTAGCAAAAGACCCTACGGGGTAAGACACGAGCAGTACTTC. This encodes CASSKRPYGVRHEQYF. Variable domain in full (rest from reference TRBV19 and TRBJ2-7): DGGITQSPKYLFRKEGQNVTLSCEQNLNHDAMYWYRQDPGQGLRLIYYSQIVNDFQKGDIAEGYSVSREKKESFPLTVTSAQKNPTAFYLCASSKRPYGVRHEQYFGPGTRLTVT.

The CDR3 loop reads CASSFGQGGTDTQYF. CDR3 coding DNA: TGTGCCAGCAGCTTCGGACAGGGTGGCACAGATACGCAGTATTTT. The chain combines TRBV7-6 with TRBJ2-3; 8 bases agree with TRBD1. Trimming took 3 bases from V and 1 from J; bases not matched to a gene: 3. The CDR3 is 15 amino acids. In germline, CDR1 is SGHVS, CDR2 FNYEAQ.

The gene calls are TRBV2 and TRBJ2-1; weak D call: TRBD2 (6 bases). The CDR3 has 15 amino acids. Trimming removed 5 bases from V and 7 bases from J, with 18 bases in between. The germline CDR1 and CDR2 sequences are SNHLY and FYNNEI. The CDR3 DNA sequence: TGTGCCAGCAGTTACGGGGGAATGGGAACAAATGAGCAGTTCTTC. This encodes CASSYGGMGTNEQFF.

CDR3 in DNA: TGTGCCAGCAGCTTAGCTAGGACAAACCCCTACGAGCAGTACTTC. Its translation is CASSLARTNPYEQYF. This chain links TRBV7-2 with TRBJ2-7, with D possibly TRBD1 on 5 matching bases. The CDR3 totals 15 residues. Trimming pared 0 bases from V and 2 bases from J, leaving 11 bases between. Germline CDR1 is SGHTA and CDR2 is FQGNSA.

This sequence joins TRBV10-1 and TRBJ2-7; 7 bases agree with TRBD1. V shed 2 bases, J shed 2 bases, and the junction held 3 bases outside the gene matches. This CDR3 comprises 14 residues. Looked up from germline, CDR1 is WNHNN and CDR2 is SYGVQD (reference sequence). The CDR3 region is CASSETGTAYEQYF. CDR3 sequence (DNA): TGCGCCAGCAGTGAGACCGGGACAGCCTACGAGCAGTACTTC.

Note on this clone: Compared with germline, one end of the junction differs, possibly owing to a read error. V and J are TRBV7-7 and TRBJ2-5, with TRBD2 matching over 8 bases. Germline CDR1 and CDR2: SSHAT and FNYEAQ (reference sequence). The CDR3 consists of 18 residues. The CDR3: CASSPTLAGLVSQETQYF. Written as DNA, the CDR3 is TGTGCTAGCAGCCCTACCCTAGCGGGCCTAGTTTCTCAAGAGACCCAGTACTTC.

This clone was detected a few times. The chain recombines TRBV4-1 with TRBJ2-7; 7 bases fit TRBD2. The V gene end was trimmed by 1 base and the J gene end by 3 bases; junction bases not matched to a gene: 6. The CDR3 sequence is 15 residues long. Germline V lookup: CDR1 MGHRA, CDR2 YSYEKL. CDR3 residues: CASSQAPSGNYEQYF. CDR3 DNA: TGCGCCAGCAGCCAAGCCCCTAGCGGAAACTACGAGCAGTACTTC.

This clone was seen just once. J is TRBJ2-1 and V is TRBV9, with D maybe TRBD1 (6 bases). Per germline, CDR1 SGDLS and CDR2 YYNGEE. CDR3 length: 14 residues. Trimming left V 3 bases short and J 3 bases short, with 10 bases between. DNA of the CDR3: TGTGCCAGCAGCGAGCGGACAGACTACAATGAGCAGTTCTTC. Protein: CASSERTDYNEQFF.

This chain links TRBV9 with TRBJ2-1, with TRBD1 matching 8 bases. CDR3 size: 15 residues. Germline-derived CDR1 and CDR2 are SGDLS and YYNGEE. J was trimmed by 5 bases and V by 0 bases; bases with no gene match: 4. DNA for the CDR3: TGTGCCAGCAGCGTAGGGCACAGGGGGAACAATGAGCAGTTCTTC. Its protein is CASSVGHRGNNEQFF. Filled out from reference TRBV9 and TRBJ2-1, the complete variable domain reads DSGVTQTPKHLITATGQRVTLRCSPRSGDLSVYWYQQSLDQGLQFLIQYYNGEERAKGNILERFSAQQFPDLHSELNLSSLELGDSALYFCASSVGHRGNNEQFFGPGTRLTVL.